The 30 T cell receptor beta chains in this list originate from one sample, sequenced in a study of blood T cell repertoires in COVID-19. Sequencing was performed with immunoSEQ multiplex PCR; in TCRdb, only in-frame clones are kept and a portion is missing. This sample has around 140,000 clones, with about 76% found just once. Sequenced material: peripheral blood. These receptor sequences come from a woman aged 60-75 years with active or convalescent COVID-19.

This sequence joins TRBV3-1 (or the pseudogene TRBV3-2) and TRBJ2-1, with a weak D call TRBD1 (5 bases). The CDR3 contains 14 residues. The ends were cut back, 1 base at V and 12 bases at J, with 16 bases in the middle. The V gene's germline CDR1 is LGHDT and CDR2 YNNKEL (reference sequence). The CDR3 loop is CASSQARTFSGQFF. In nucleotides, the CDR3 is TGTGCCAGCAGCCAAGCTAGGACATTTTCGGGGCAGTTCTTC.

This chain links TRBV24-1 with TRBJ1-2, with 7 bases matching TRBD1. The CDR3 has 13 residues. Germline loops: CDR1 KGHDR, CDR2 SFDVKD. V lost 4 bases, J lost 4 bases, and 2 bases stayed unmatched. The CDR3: CATSDRTGYGYTF. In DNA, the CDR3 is TGTGCCACCAGTGACCGGACAGGCTATGGCTACACCTTC.

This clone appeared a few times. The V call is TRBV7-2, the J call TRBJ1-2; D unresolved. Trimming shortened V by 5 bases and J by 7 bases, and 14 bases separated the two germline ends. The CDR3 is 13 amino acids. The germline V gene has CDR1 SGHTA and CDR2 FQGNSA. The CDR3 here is CASSILFSFGYTF. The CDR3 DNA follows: TGTGCCAGCAGCATCCTGTTTTCCTTTGGCTACACCTTC.

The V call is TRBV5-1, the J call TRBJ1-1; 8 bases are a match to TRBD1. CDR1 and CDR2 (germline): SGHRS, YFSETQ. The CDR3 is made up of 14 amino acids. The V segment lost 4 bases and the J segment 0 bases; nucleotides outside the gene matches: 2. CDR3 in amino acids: CASSRTGMNTEAFF. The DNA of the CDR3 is TGCGCCAGCAGCCGGACAGGGATGAACACTGAAGCTTTCTTT.

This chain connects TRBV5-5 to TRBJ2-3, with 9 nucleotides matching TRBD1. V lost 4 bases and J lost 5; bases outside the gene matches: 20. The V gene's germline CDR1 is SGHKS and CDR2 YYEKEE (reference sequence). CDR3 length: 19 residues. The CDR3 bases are TGTGCCAGCAGCCAGACCGGGACAGGGACTAACGGGGCTTTAGATACGCAGTATTTT. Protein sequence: CASSQTGTGTNGALDTQYF.

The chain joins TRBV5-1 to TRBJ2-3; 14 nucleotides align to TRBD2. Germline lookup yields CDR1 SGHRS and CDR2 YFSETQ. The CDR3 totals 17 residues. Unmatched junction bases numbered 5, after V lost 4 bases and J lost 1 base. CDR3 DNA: TGCGCCAGCAGCCTAAGACTAGCGGGAGGGGGCACAGATACGCAGTATTTT. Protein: CASSLRLAGGGTDTQYF.

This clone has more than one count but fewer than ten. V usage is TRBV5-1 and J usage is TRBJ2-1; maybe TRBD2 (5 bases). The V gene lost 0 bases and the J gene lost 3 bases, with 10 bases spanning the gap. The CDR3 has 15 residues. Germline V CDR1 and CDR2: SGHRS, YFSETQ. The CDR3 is CASSLETSDYNEQFF. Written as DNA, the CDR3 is TGCGCCAGCAGCTTGGAAACTAGTGACTACAATGAGCAGTTCTTC.

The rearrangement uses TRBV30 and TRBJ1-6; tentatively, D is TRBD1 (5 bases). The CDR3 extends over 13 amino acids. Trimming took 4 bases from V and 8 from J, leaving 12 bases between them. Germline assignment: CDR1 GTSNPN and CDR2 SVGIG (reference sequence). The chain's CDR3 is CAWKGQGYSPLHF. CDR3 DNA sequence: TGTGCCTGGAAGGGGCAGGGCTATTCACCCCTCCACTTT.

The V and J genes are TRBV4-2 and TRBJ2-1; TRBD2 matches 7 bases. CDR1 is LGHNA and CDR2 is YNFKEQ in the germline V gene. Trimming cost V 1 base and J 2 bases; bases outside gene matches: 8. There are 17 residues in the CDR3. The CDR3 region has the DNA TGTGCCAGCAGCCAAGTCCAAGGCGGGGGTCCCTACAATGAGCAGTTCTTC. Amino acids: CASSQVQGGGPYNEQFF.

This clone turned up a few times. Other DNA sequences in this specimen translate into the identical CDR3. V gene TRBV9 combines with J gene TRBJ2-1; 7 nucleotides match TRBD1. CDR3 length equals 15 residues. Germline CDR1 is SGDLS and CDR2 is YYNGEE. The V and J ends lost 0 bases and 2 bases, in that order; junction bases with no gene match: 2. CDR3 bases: TGTGCCAGCAGCGTAGTAGGGGGCGCCTACAATGAGCAGTTCTTC. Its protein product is CASSVVGGAYNEQFF.

CDR3 nucleotides: TGCAGTCACCAGGGGGCTATGGGCTACACCTTC. This gives the protein CSHQGAMGYTF. The chain couples TRBV20-1 to TRBJ1-2; TRBD1 matches 8 bases. V trimming: 8 bases; J trimming: 8 bases; junction bases outside the gene matches: 7. Germline CDR1 and CDR2: DFQATT and SNEGSKA (reference sequence). CDR3 size: 11 residues.

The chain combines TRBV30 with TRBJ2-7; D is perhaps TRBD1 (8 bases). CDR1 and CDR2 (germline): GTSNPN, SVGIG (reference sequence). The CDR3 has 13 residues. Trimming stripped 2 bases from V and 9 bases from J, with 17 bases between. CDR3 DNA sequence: TGTGCCTGGAGTACAGGGGGGGGCCTCTGGCAGTACTTC. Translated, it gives CAWSTGGGLWQYF. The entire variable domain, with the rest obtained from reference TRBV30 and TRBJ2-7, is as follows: SQTIHQWPATLVQPVGSPLSLECTVEGTSNPNLYWYRQAAGRGLQLLFYSVGIGQISSEVPQNLSASRPQDRQFILSSKKLLLSDSGFYLCAWSTGGGLWQYFGPGTRLTVT.

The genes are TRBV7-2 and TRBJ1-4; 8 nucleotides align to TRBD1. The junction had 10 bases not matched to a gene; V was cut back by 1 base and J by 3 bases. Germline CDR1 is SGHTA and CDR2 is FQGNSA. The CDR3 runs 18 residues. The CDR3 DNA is TGTGCCAGCAGCTTAGATCCCGCAGGGGGCTTGGCTAATGAAAAACTGTTTTTT. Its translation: CASSLDPAGGLANEKLFF.

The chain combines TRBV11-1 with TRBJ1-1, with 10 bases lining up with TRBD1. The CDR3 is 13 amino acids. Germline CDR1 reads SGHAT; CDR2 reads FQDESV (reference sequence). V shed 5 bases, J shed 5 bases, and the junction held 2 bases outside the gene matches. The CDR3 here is CASSVDRGTEAFF. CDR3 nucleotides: TGTGCCAGCAGCGTGGACAGGGGGACTGAAGCTTTCTTT.

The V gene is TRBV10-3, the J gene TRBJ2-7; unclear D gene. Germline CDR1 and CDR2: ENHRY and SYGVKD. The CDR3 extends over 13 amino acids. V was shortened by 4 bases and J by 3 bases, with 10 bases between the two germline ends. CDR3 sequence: CAISVAENYEQYF. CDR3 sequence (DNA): TGTGCCATCAGTGTCGCAGAAAACTACGAGCAGTACTTC.

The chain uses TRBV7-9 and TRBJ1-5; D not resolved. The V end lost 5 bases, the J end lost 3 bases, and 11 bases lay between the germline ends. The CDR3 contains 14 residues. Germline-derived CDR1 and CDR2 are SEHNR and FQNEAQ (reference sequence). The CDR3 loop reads CASSGDGFNQPQHF. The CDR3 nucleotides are TGTGCCAGCAGCGGAGACGGATTCAATCAGCCCCAGCATTTT.

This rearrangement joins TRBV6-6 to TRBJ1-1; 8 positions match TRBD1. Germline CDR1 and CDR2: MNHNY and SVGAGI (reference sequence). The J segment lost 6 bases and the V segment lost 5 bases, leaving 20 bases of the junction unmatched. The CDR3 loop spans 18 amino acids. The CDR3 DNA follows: TGTGCCAGCAGTCCTAGTCAGTCTGGCAGGGGGCGTTTATCTGAAGCTTTCTTT. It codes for CASSPSQSGRGRLSEAFF.

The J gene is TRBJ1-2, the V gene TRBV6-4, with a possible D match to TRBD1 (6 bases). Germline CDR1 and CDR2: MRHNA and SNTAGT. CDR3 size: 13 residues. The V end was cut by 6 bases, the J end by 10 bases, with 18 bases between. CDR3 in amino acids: CASSSGQTLVYTF. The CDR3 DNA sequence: TGTGCCAGCAGCTCCGGACAGACCCTCGTCTACACCTTC.

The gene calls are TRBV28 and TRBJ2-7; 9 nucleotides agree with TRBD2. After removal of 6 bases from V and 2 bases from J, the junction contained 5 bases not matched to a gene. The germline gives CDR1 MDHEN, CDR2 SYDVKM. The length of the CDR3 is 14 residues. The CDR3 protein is CASRPGLAAYEQYF. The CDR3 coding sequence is TGTGCCAGCAGACCGGGACTAGCAGCCTACGAGCAGTACTTC.

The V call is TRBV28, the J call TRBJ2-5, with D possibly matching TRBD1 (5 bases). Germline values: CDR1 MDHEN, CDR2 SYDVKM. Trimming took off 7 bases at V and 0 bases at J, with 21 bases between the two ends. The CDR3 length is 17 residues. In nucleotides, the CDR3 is TGTGCCAGCACGTCGGCCAGGGCGAGAATGTACCAAGAGACCCAGTACTTC. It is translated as CASTSARARMYQETQYF.

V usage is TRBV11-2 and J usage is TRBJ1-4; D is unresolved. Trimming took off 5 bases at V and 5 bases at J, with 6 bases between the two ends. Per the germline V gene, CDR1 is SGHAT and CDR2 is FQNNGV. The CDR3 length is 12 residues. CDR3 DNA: TGTGCCAGCAGCAGCCCAAATGAAAAACTGTTTTTT. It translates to CASSSPNEKLFF.

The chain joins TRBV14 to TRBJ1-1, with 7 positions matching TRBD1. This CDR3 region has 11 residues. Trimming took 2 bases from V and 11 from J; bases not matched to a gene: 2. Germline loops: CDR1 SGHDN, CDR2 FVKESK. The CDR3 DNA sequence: TGTGCCAGCAGCCAAACAGGGGCCGCTTTCTTT. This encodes CASSQTGAAFF.

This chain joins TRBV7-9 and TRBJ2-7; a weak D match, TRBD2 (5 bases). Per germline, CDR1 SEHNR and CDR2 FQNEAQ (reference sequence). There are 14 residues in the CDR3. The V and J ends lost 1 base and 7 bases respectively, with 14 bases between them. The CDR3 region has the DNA TGTGCCAGCAGCTTAGTAGGGCTAGCAGATGAGCAGTACTTC. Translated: CASSLVGLADEQYF.

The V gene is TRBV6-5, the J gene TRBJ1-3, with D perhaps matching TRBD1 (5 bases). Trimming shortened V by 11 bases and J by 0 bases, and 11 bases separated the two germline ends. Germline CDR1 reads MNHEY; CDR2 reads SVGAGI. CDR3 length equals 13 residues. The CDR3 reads CAAGGSSGNTIYF. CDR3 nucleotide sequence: TGTGCCGCGGGGGGTAGCTCTGGAAACACCATATATTTT.

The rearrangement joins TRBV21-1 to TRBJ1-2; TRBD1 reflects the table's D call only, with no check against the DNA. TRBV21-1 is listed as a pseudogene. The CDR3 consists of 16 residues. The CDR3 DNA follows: TGTGCCAGCAGCAAAGTCCGGGGACAGGTTAACTATGGCTACACCTTC. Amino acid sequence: CASSKVRGQVNYGYTF.

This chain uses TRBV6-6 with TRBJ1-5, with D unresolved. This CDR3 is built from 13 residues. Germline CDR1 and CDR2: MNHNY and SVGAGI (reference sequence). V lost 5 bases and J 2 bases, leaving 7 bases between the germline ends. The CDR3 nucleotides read TGTGCCAGCAGTCGCTATGGCAATCAGCCCCAGCATTTT. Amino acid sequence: CASSRYGNQPQHF.

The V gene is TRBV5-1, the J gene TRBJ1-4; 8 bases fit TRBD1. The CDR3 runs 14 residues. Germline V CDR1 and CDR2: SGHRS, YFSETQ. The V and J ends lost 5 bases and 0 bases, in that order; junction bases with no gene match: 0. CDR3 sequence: CASRGQATNEKLFF. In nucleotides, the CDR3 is TGCGCCAGCAGGGGACAGGCAACTAATGAAAAACTGTTTTTT.

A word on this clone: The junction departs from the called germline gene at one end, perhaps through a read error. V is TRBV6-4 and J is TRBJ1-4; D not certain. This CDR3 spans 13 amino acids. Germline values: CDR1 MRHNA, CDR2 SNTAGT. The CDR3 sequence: CASSRRSGEKLFF. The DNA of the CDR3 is TGTGCCAGCAGTCGGAGGTCAGGTGAAAAGCTGTTTTTT.

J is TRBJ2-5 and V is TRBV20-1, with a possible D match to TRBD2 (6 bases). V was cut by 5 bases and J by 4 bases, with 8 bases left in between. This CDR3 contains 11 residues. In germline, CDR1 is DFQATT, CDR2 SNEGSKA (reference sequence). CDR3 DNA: TGCAGTGCTCGGGAGAGAGAGACCCAGTACTTC. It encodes CSARERETQYF.

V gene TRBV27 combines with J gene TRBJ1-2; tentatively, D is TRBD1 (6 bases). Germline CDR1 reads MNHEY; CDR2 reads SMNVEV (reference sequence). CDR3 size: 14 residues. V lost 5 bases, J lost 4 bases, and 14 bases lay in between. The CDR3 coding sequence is TGTGCCAGCAGTCAGCTCTCAGGGGTCTATGGCTACACCTTC. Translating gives CASSQLSGVYGYTF.